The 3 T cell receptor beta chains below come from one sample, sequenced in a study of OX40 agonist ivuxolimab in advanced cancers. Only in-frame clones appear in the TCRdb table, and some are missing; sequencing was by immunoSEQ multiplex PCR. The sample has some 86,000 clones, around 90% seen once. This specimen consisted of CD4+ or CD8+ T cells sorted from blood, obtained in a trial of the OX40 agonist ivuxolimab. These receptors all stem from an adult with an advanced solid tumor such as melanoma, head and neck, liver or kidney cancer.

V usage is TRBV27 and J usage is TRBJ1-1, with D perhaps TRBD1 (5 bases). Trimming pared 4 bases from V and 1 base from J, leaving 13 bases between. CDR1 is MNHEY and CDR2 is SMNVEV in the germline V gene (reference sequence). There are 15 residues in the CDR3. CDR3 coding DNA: TGTGCCAGCAGTTGGGGTGGGACGGGGAACACTGAAGCTTTCTTT. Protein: CASSWGGTGNTEAFF.

The CDR3 region is CASSGQGSRVVQYF. CDR3 DNA sequence: TGTGCCAGCAGTGGACAGGGGTCCAGGGTCGTGCAGTACTTC. The chain employs TRBV9 and TRBJ2-7; TRBD1 matches at 9 bases. Germline CDR1 SGDLS, CDR2 YYNGEE. This CDR3 region has 14 residues. V gave up 5 bases and J gave up 9 bases; unmatched junction bases: 12.

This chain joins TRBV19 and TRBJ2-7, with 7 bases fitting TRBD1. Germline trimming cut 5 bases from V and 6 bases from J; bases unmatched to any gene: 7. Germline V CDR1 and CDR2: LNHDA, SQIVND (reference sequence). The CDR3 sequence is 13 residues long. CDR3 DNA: TGTGCCAGTAGTCTTATTCGGACAGGCGAGCAGTACTTC. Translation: CASSLIRTGEQYF.